This TCR beta chain was identified during a study of CD8 T cells in ankylosing spondylitis. Study results and limitations: Reports say disease-linked clones showed up significantly more in matched ankylosing spondylitis synovial fluid.

There are many counts of this clonotype. Its target is unknown. TCRdb reprocessed the 5' RACE reads via MiXCR and lists one record per CDR3 protein. Of 150,000 to 200,000 distinct CDR3 sequences listed, 13% are singletons. The length of the CDR3 is 11 residues. Germline CDR1 MGHDK, CDR2 SYGVNS. The V and J ends lost 8 bases and 6 bases respectively, with 10 bases between them. The sample was blood, either unsorted or a sorted T cell fraction (not recorded which). The V and J genes are TRBV25-1 and TRBJ1-1; D gene ambiguous. This receptor was obtained from a female donor with ankylosing spondylitis or in good health (not recorded which). CDR3 coding DNA: TGTGCCAGCCGGTCCAGTTCTGAAGCTTTCTTT. This gives the protein CASRSSSEAFF. The full variable domain, its missing parts supplied by reference TRBV25-1 and TRBJ1-1, is EADIYQTPRYLVIGTGKKITLECSQTMGHDKMYWYQQDPGMELHLIHYSYGVNSTEKGDLSSESTVSRIRTEHFPLTLESARPSHTSQYLCASRSSSEAFFGQGTRLTVV.